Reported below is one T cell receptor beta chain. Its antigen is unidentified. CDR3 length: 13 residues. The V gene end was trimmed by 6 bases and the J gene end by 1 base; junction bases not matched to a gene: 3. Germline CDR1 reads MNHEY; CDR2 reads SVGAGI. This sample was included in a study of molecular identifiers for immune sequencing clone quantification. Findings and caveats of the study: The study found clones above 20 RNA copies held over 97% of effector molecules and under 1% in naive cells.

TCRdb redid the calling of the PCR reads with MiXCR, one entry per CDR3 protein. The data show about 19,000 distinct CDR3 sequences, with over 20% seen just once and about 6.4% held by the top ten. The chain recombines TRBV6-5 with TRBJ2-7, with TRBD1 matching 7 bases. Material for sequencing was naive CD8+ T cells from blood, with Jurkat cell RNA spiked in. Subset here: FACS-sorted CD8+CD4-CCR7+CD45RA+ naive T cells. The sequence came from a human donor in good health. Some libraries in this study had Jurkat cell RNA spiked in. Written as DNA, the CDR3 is TGTGCCAGCAGCGAGACAGGGTCCTACGAGCAGTACTTC. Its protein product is CASSETGSYEQYF.